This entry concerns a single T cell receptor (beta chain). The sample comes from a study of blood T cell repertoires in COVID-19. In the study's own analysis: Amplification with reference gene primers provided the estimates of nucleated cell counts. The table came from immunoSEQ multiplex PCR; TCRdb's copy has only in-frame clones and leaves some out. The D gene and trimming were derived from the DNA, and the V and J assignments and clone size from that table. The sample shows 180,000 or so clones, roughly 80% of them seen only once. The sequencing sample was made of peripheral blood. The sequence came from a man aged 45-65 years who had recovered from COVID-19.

The CDR3 region is CASSRGRETHTEAFF. In DNA, the CDR3 is TGTGCCAGCAGTCGGGGGAGGGAAACCCACACTGAAGCTTTCTTT. The chain recombines TRBV9 with TRBJ1-1, with D possibly TRBD1 on 5 matching bases. V was trimmed by 5 bases and J by 3 bases, leaving 17 bases between them. The CDR3 totals 15 residues. Germline V gene sequence: CDR1 SGDLS, CDR2 YYNGEE.